Listed here is a single T cell receptor beta chain. Its antigen is still unknown. Unmatched junction bases numbered 6, after V lost 6 bases and J lost 6 bases. The CDR3 consists of 14 residues. Per the germline V gene, CDR1 is LGHNT and CDR2 is FRNRAP. The PCR had 60 Vbeta and 13 Jbeta primers. Some clones are missing from TCRdb's copy, which holds only in-frame ones; the method was immunoSEQ multiplex PCR. The data hold approximately 160,000 clones, with over 75% observed a single time. The data were taken from a study of cytomegalovirus exposure and HLA in healthy donors. Overall study results and limits: Being indistinguishable, some V segments were excluded, TRBV6-2 and TRBV6-3 among them. A few CMV-associated chains were confirmed in vitro to be specific for CMV antigens.

This sequence was found in a human donor in good health. Sequenced: PBMCs. The rearrangement joins TRBV12-5 to TRBJ1-5, with TRBD1 matching over 9 bases. CDR3 sequence: CASGHGTGSQPQHF. The CDR3, as DNA: TGTGCTAGTGGCCACGGGACAGGGAGTCAGCCCCAGCATTTT.